The 15 T cell receptor beta chains presented below share a single source sample, sequenced in a study of blood T cell repertoires in COVID-19. Data came from immunoSEQ multiplex PCR; TCRdb stores just in-frame clones and leaves some out. The data show about 73,000 clones, approximately 89% seen once. The sample was peripheral blood. Receptor source: a man older than 75 with acute or convalescent COVID-19.

The rearrangement joins TRBV27 to TRBJ1-6; TRBD1 agrees at 9 bases. Germline V gene data show CDR1 as MNHEY and CDR2 as SMNVEV (reference sequence). Trimming took 2 bases from V and 5 from J; bases not matched to a gene: 1. The CDR3 runs to 15 residues. The CDR3 nucleotides are TGTGCCAGCAGTTTAGGGACAGGGCATAATTCACCCCTCCACTTT. It is translated as CASSLGTGHNSPLHF.

This clone is a singleton in its sample. CDR3 bases: TGTGCCAGCAGCCAGGGACAGAGCACAGATACGCAGTATTTT. Its translation: CASSQGQSTDTQYF. J is TRBJ2-3 and V is TRBV7-3, with 7 bases identical to TRBD1. Germline CDR1 and CDR2: SGHTA and FQGTGA. CDR3 length equals 14 residues. V was pared by 5 bases and J by 0 bases, with 2 bases of the junction left unmatched.

CDR3 in amino acids: CASHATDREGHNNEQFF. As DNA, the CDR3 is TGTGCCAGCCACGCCACTGATCGGGAGGGCCATAACAATGAGCAGTTCTTC. This rearrangement joins TRBV27 to TRBJ2-1; 8 bases align to TRBD2. The junction had 17 bases not matched to a gene; V was cut back by 8 bases and J by 5 bases. This CDR3 region has 17 residues. Germline values: CDR1 MNHEY, CDR2 SMNVEV (reference sequence).

The chain joins TRBV5-4 to TRBJ2-5; tentative D call: TRBD1 (6 bases). This CDR3 has 15 residues. V was cut by 4 bases and J by 0 bases, with 13 bases left in between. CDR1 is SGHNT and CDR2 is YYREEE in the germline V gene (reference sequence). CDR3 nucleotides: TGTGCCAGCAGCCCTAAGGACAGCTACCAAGAGACCCAGTACTTC. It codes for CASSPKDSYQETQYF.

The chain carries TRBV18 and TRBJ1-1; D call uncertain. CDR3 length: 14 amino acids. The V end lost 5 bases, the J end lost 4 bases, and 14 bases lay between the germline ends. From germline, CDR1 is KGHSH and CDR2 LQKENI. CDR3 sequence: CASSGPAGSTEAFF. In DNA form, the CDR3 reads TGTGCCAGCTCAGGCCCGGCGGGGAGCACTGAAGCTTTCTTT. The complete variable domain, with remaining parts taken from reference TRBV18 and TRBJ1-1, reads NAGVMQNPRHLVRRRGQEARLRCSPMKGHSHVYWYRQLPEEGLKFMVYLQKENIIDESGMPKERFSAEFPKEGPSILRIQQVVRGDSAAYFCASSGPAGSTEAFFGQGTRLTVV.

The chain combines TRBV19 with TRBJ1-2; 10 bases line up with TRBD1. The trim removed 4 bases at V and 8 bases at J, leaving 4 bases unmatched. The germline V gene has CDR1 LNHDA and CDR2 SQIVND (reference sequence). The CDR3 runs to 13 residues. CDR3 loop: CASSRGQGSGYTF. DNA for the CDR3: TGTGCCAGTAGTAGGGGACAGGGGAGCGGCTACACCTTC.

The V gene is TRBV19, the J gene TRBJ1-5; D uncertain. The CDR3 covers 17 residues. The germline V gene encodes CDR1 LNHDA and CDR2 SQIVND (reference sequence). Trimming took off 3 bases at V and 1 base at J, with 16 bases between the two ends. The CDR3: CASSITSGQNSNQPQHF. The CDR3 DNA reads as TGTGCCAGTAGTATTACTTCCGGTCAAAACAGCAATCAGCCCCAGCATTTT.

V and J are TRBV19 and TRBJ1-6; D possibly corresponds to TRBD1 (6 bases). V was pared by 4 bases and J by 8 bases, with 9 bases between. The CDR3 consists of 13 residues. Germline-derived CDR1 and CDR2 are LNHDA and SQIVND (reference sequence). The CDR3 coding sequence is TGTGCCAGTAGTACACACAGGGATTCACCCCTCCACTTT. Protein: CASSTHRDSPLHF. Based on the CDR3 plus reference TRBV19 and TRBJ1-6, the full variable domain is DGGITQSPKYLFRKEGQNVTLSCEQNLNHDAMYWYRQDPGQGLRLIYYSQIVNDFQKGDIAEGYSVSREKKESFPLTVTSAQKNPTAFYLCASSTHRDSPLHFGNGTRLTVT.

J is TRBJ2-7 and V is TRBV5-1; TRBD1 is a possible D gene (5 bases). Germline V CDR1 and CDR2: SGHRS, YFSETQ. The CDR3 consists of 14 residues. V was trimmed by 5 bases and J by 2 bases, leaving 14 bases between them. CDR3 DNA sequence: TGCGCCAGCAGTCCCTACAGGACCGCCTACGAGCAGTACTTC. It specifies CASSPYRTAYEQYF.

V usage is TRBV19 and J usage is TRBJ1-1, with D uncertain. Germline V gene lookup returns CDR1 LNHDA and CDR2 SQIVND (reference sequence). This CDR3 spans 13 amino acids. V lost 6 bases and J 0 bases, leaving 8 bases between the germline ends. DNA of the CDR3: TGTGCCAGTAGAGCAGGAATGAACACTGAAGCTTTCTTT. Translating it yields CASRAGMNTEAFF.

This clone showed up just once. The chain links TRBV6-1 to TRBJ2-3; D is perhaps TRBD2 (5 bases). Germline V gives CDR1 MNHNS, CDR2 SASEGT. The V gene lost 0 bases and the J gene lost 3 bases, with 10 bases spanning the gap. CDR3 size: 15 residues. The CDR3 DNA reads as TGTGCCAGCAGTGAAGCCACGACTACTACAGATACGCAGTATTTT. Protein: CASSEATTTTDTQYF.

The chain uses TRBV19 and TRBJ2-5, with D hard to call. This CDR3 spans 13 amino acids. The V and J ends lost 7 bases and 1 base respectively, with 10 bases between them. CDR1 and CDR2 from the germline V gene are LNHDA and SQIVND (reference sequence). The CDR3 loop reads CASKEAGQETQYF. In DNA form, the CDR3 reads TGTGCCAGTAAGGAAGCAGGCCAAGAGACCCAGTACTTC.

This clone came up a few times. The chain uses TRBV18 and TRBJ1-1; possible D gene TRBD1, 5 bases. The CDR3 spans 13 residues. The germline gives CDR1 KGHSH, CDR2 LQKENI. V was pared by 3 bases and J by 5 bases, with 10 bases between. The CDR3 bases are TGTGCCAGCTCACCTCAGGGTGCGACTGAAGCTTTCTTT. Translating gives CASSPQGATEAFF. Using reference TRBV18 and TRBJ1-1 for the parts outside the CDR3, the full variable domain is NAGVMQNPRHLVRRRGQEARLRCSPMKGHSHVYWYRQLPEEGLKFMVYLQKENIIDESGMPKERFSAEFPKEGPSILRIQQVVRGDSAAYFCASSPQGATEAFFGQGTRLTVV.

The gene calls are TRBV29-1 and TRBJ1-1, with D possibly TRBD1 on 6 matching bases. V dropped 2 bases and J dropped 3 bases, with 16 bases sitting between them. This CDR3 is built from 15 residues. Germline-derived CDR1 and CDR2 are SQVTM and ANQGSEA. This CDR3 reads CSVEKTGRRDTEAFF. The CDR3 DNA follows: TGCAGCGTTGAAAAGACAGGACGGCGGGACACTGAAGCTTTCTTT.

The rearrangement links TRBV19 to TRBJ2-1; D gene uncertain. This CDR3 contains 15 residues. CDR1 is LNHDA, CDR2 SQIVND, per germline (reference sequence). The V and J ends lost 5 bases and 0 bases respectively, with 11 bases between them. CDR3 nucleotides: TGTGCCAGTAGTTCGACTGCCGGCTCCTACAATGAGCAGTTCTTC. Its protein is CASSSTAGSYNEQFF.